These 21 T cell receptor beta chains originate from one sample sequenced in a study of T cell changes during pregnancy in multiple sclerosis. The data were produced by immunoSEQ multiplex PCR, yet TCRdb's version contains in-frame clones alone and is incomplete. The sample includes 40,000 to 45,000 clones, 75% to 95% seen only once; the top ten take under 0.85%. The material was CD4+ T cells from peripheral blood mononuclear cells, obtained before pregnancy. These receptors all come from a female donor with multiple sclerosis, enrolled in a pregnancy study.

The V gene is TRBV10-3, the J gene TRBJ2-3, with 12 bases aligning to TRBD2. With 3 bases clipped from V and 3 bases from J, the junction kept 7 bases outside the gene matches. The CDR3 runs 17 residues. Looked up from germline, CDR1 is ENHRY and CDR2 is SYGVKD. The CDR3 spells CAISDPSGGAVTDTQYF. The CDR3 DNA reads TGTGCCATCAGTGACCCTAGCGGGGGGGCGGTGACAGATACGCAGTATTTT.

The chain recombines TRBV6-1 with TRBJ2-7, with D possibly TRBD1 on 7 matching bases. Trimming took off 1 base at V and 3 bases at J, with 16 bases between the two ends. The germline V gene has CDR1 MNHNS and CDR2 SASEGT. There are 16 residues in the CDR3. The CDR3 nucleotides read TGTGCCAGCAGTGAAGGCCAGGGGGGCCGGGTCTACGAGCAGTACTTC. Protein product: CASSEGQGGRVYEQYF.

The rearrangement links TRBV27 to TRBJ2-2; 9 nucleotides agree with TRBD1. This CDR3 contains 13 residues. The germline gives CDR1 MNHEY, CDR2 SMNVEV (reference sequence). The J segment lost 6 bases and the V segment lost 6 bases, leaving 2 bases of the junction unmatched. CDR3: CASSHRGPGELFF. CDR3 DNA: TGTGCCAGCAGCCACAGGGGGCCCGGGGAGCTGTTTTTT.

J is TRBJ1-5 and V is TRBV10-3; 11 nucleotides agree with TRBD1. Per the germline V gene, CDR1 is ENHRY and CDR2 is SYGVKD. V dropped 3 bases and J dropped 7; count of bases not matched to a gene: 8. The CDR3 has 16 residues. The chain's CDR3 is CAISEPGTGGRQPQHF. The CDR3 coding sequence is TGTGCCATCAGTGAACCCGGGACAGGGGGTAGGCAGCCCCAGCATTTT.

The chain joins TRBV5-4 to TRBJ1-5; tentative D call: TRBD1 (5 bases). Per the germline V gene, CDR1 is SGHNT and CDR2 is YYREEE (reference sequence). V was shortened by 4 bases and J by 8 bases, with 13 bases between the two germline ends. The CDR3 totals 13 residues. CDR3 loop: CASSAQGTEPQHF. The DNA of the CDR3 is TGTGCCAGCAGCGCTCAGGGAACGGAGCCCCAGCATTTT. The full variable domain, its missing parts supplied by reference TRBV5-4 and TRBJ1-5, is ETGVTQSPTHLIKTRGQQVTLRCSSQSGHNTVSWYQQALGQGPQFIFQYYREEENGRGNFPPRFSGLQFPNYSSELNVNALELDDSALYLCASSAQGTEPQHFGDGTRLSIL.

This clone was counted a single time. V is TRBV10-3 and J is TRBJ1-5; no reliable D call. Trimming removed 0 bases from V and 9 bases from J, with 12 bases in between. The CDR3 contains 14 residues. The germline V gene encodes CDR1 ENHRY and CDR2 SYGVKD. This CDR3 is CAISESGRSTPQHF. In DNA form, the CDR3 reads TGTGCCATCAGTGAGTCTGGCAGATCAACGCCCCAGCATTTT.

This chain connects TRBV27 to TRBJ1-2; 9 bases match TRBD1. The V and J ends lost 1 base and 4 bases, in that order; junction bases with no gene match: 7. The CDR3 sequence is 16 residues long. The V gene's germline CDR1 is MNHEY and CDR2 SMNVEV (reference sequence). As DNA, the CDR3 is TGTGCCAGCAGTTTATGGGGGACAGGGTTTAGCTATGGCTACACCTTC. This gives the protein CASSLWGTGFSYGYTF.

The chain carries TRBV4-1 and TRBJ2-2, with TRBD2 matching 8 bases. The CDR3 loop spans 16 amino acids. J gave up 5 bases and V 0 bases, and 5 bases lay outside the gene matches. Per germline, CDR1 MGHRA and CDR2 YSYEKL. The CDR3 here is CASSQESGGRTGELFF. DNA of the CDR3: TGCGCCAGCAGCCAAGAATCGGGGGGGCGGACCGGGGAGCTGTTTTTT.

The V and J genes are TRBV28 and TRBJ1-2; the match to TRBD1 covers 10 bases. Germline assignment: CDR1 MDHEN and CDR2 SYDVKM. J was trimmed by 4 bases and V by 8 bases; bases with no gene match: 7. The CDR3 has 14 residues. CDR3 in amino acids: CASLGDRGAYGYTF. The DNA of the CDR3 is TGTGCCAGCCTAGGGGACAGGGGTGCCTATGGCTACACCTTC.

The V and J genes are TRBV10-2 and TRBJ2-1; D gene ambiguous. Germline assignment: CDR1 WSHSY and CDR2 SAAADI. V lost 6 bases to trimming and J lost 0 bases, with 12 bases between them. This CDR3 is built from 15 residues. The CDR3 DNA sequence: TGCGCCAGCAGCCCACTCTTGTCCTCCTACAATGAGCAGTTCTTC. It yields the protein CASSPLLSSYNEQFF.

This clone has only one observation. The chain has TRBV10-3 and TRBJ2-5, with 7 nucleotides matching TRBD1. V lost 4 bases to trimming and J lost 5 bases; unmatched junction nucleotides: 7. CDR1 is ENHRY, CDR2 SYGVKD, per germline. CDR3 size: 14 residues. The CDR3 nucleotides are TGTGCCATCAGTGGCACAGGGGCTCGGGAGACCCAGTACTTC. Translation gives CAISGTGARETQYF.

The J gene is TRBJ2-1, the V gene TRBV28, with D possibly being TRBD1 (5 bases). The CDR3 spans 16 residues. V lost 9 bases and J 2 bases, leaving 20 bases between the germline ends. The germline gives CDR1 MDHEN, CDR2 SYDVKM. The CDR3, as DNA: TGTGCCAGAACAGACAGCGCTTACTTGACCTACAATGAGCAGTTCTTC. It yields the protein CARTDSAYLTYNEQFF. The complete variable domain, with remaining parts taken from reference TRBV28 and TRBJ2-1, reads DVKVTQSSRYLVKRTGEKVFLECVQDMDHENMFWYRQDPGLGLRLIYFSYDVKMKEKGDIPEGYSVSREKKERFSLILESASTNQTSMYLCARTDSAYLTYNEQFFGPGTRLTVL.

The gene calls are TRBV29-1 and TRBJ2-7; 8 bases match TRBD1. The CDR3 is made up of 13 amino acids. The germline V gene encodes CDR1 SQVTM and CDR2 ANQGSEA. Trimming removed 1 base from V and 7 bases from J; junction bases left unmatched: 6. The CDR3 loop reads CSVEGWTGNEQYF. The DNA for the CDR3 is TGCAGCGTTGAAGGTTGGACAGGGAATGAGCAGTACTTC.

The V and J genes are TRBV5-4 and TRBJ2-5; 9 nucleotides align to TRBD1. There are 14 residues in the CDR3. V shed 4 bases, J shed 4 bases, and the junction held 5 bases outside the gene matches. Germline lookup yields CDR1 SGHNT and CDR2 YYREEE (reference sequence). The CDR3 DNA reads TGTGCCAGCAGCCGGCCGGGACAGGGAGAGACCCAGTACTTC. Protein: CASSRPGQGETQYF.

The rearrangement joins TRBV5-1 to TRBJ2-2; TRBD2 might be the D (6 bases). The V gene lost 1 base and the J gene lost 4 bases, with 11 bases spanning the gap. Germline V gives CDR1 SGHRS, CDR2 YFSETQ. The CDR3 sequence is 15 residues long. Here the CDR3 reads CASSLIPGGTGELFF. CDR3 nucleotides: TGCGCCAGCAGCTTGATCCCCGGGGGCACCGGGGAGCTGTTTTTT.

The chain is built from TRBV4-1 and TRBJ1-5; D call uncertain. The CDR3 sequence is 17 residues long. V lost 1 base to trimming and J lost 2 bases, with 15 bases between them. CDR1 is MGHRA and CDR2 is YSYEKL in the germline V gene. CDR3 in DNA: TGCGCCAGCAGCCAAGGGGAGAGGGTGAGGGGCAATCAGCCCCAGCATTTT. Its protein is CASSQGERVRGNQPQHF.

This sequence joins TRBV18 and TRBJ2-7; TRBD2 might be the D (5 bases). Germline CDR1 KGHSH, CDR2 LQKENI. V was clipped by 3 bases and J by 2 bases, with 14 bases between them. CDR3 length: 15 residues. This chain's CDR3 is CASSPPSRGTYEQYF. For the CDR3, the DNA is TGTGCCAGCTCACCGCCCTCGAGAGGGACCTACGAGCAGTACTTC.

The rearrangement joins TRBV10-3 to TRBJ1-2; D is perhaps TRBD1 (6 bases). The CDR3 loop spans 14 amino acids. Germline V lookup: CDR1 ENHRY, CDR2 SYGVKD. Trimming took off 4 bases at V and 1 base at J, with 10 bases between the two ends. The CDR3 coding sequence is TGTGCCATCAGTGCCGGCAGGGGTAACTATGGCTACACCTTC. Encoded protein: CAISAGRGNYGYTF.

The count of this clone is one. The J gene is TRBJ2-2, the V gene TRBV7-3, with D tentatively TRBD1 (5 bases). Germline loops: CDR1 SGHTA, CDR2 FQGTGA. There are 14 residues in the CDR3. The germline V and J ends were trimmed by 7 bases and 4 bases, with 13 bases remaining between them. The CDR3 region is CASTAGIATGELFF. The CDR3 DNA follows: TGTGCCAGCACCGCAGGGATAGCCACCGGGGAGCTGTTTTTT.

The chain combines TRBV2 with TRBJ2-7; D is perhaps TRBD2 (6 bases). Trimming left V 1 base short and J 3 bases short, with 16 bases between. The CDR3 totals 16 residues. Per the germline V gene, CDR1 is SNHLY and CDR2 is FYNNEI. The CDR3 DNA reads TGTGCCAGCAGTGAAGAGGTGGCCTCCGGGGGCTACGAGCAGTACTTC. Amino acids: CASSEEVASGGYEQYF.

The chain joins TRBV18 to TRBJ1-3; the D gene is possibly TRBD1 (5 bases). This CDR3 is 16 amino acids long. Trimming took 6 bases from V and 2 from J, leaving 17 bases between them. Looked up from germline, CDR1 is KGHSH and CDR2 is LQKENI. As DNA, the CDR3 is TGTGCCAGCTCGCTCCTCCAGGGAGGAACTGGAAACACCATATATTTT. Encoded protein: CASSLLQGGTGNTIYF.